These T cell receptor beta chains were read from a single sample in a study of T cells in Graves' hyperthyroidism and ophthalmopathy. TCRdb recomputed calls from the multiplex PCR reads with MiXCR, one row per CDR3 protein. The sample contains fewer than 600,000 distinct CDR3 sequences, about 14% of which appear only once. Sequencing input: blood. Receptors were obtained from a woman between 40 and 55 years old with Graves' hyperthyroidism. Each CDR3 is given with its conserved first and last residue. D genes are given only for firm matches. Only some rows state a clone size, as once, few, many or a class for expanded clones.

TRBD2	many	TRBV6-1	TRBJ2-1	CASSPLGLAAGAGYNEQFF	TGTGCCAGCAGTCCCCTCGGACTAGCGGCGGGCGCGGGCTACAATGAGCAGTTCTTC
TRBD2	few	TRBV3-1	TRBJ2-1	CASSQDPSGNEQFF	TGTGCCAGCAGCCAAGATCCTAGCGGAAATGAGCAGTTCTTC
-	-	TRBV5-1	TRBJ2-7	CASSLEQGLGSYEQYF	TGCGCCAGCAGCTTGGAACAGGGTCTCGGGTCCTACGAGCAGTACTTC
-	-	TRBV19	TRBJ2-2	CASSFGGLGGELFF	TGTGCCAGTAGTTTTGGGGGCCTAGGGGGGGAGCTGTTTTTT
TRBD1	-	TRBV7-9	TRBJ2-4	CASSTGDSRRYIQYF	TGTGCCAGCAGCACCGGGGACAGCAGGCGATACATTCAGTACTTC
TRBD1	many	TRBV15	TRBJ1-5	CATSRDLGTANQPQHF	TGTGCCACCAGCAGAGATCTCGGGACAGCCAATCAGCCCCAGCATTTT
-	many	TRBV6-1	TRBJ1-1	CASQISQVEAFF	TGTGCCAGTCAAATCTCCCAGGTAGAAGCTTTCTTT
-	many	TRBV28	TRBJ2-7	CASSLSARDYEQYF	TGTGCCAGCAGTTTATCGGCGAGGGACTACGAGCAGTACTTC
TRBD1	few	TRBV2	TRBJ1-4	CASTPPGGTNEKLFF	TGTGCCAGCACACCCCCAGGGGGTACTAATGAAAAACTGTTTTTT
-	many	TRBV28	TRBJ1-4	CASSFLTGTNEKLFF	TGTGCCAGCAGTTTTTTGACAGGAACTAATGAAAAACTGTTTTTT
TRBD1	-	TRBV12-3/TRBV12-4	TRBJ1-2	CASSTGTGAEFGYGYTF	TGTGCCAGCAGTACCGGGACAGGGGCCGAGTTTGGGTATGGCTACACCTTC
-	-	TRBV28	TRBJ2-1	CASGPTGLLSYNEQFF	TGTGCCAGCGGACCCACAGGGTTACTATCCTACAATGAGCAGTTCTTC
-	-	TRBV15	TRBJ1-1	CATSEEGRNTEAFF	TGTGCCACCAGCGAGGAGGGCCGGAACACTGAAGCTTTCTTT
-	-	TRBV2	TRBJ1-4	CASKDRSNEKLFF	TGTGCCAGCAAAGACAGGTCAAATGAAAAACTGTTTTTT
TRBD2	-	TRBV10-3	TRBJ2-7	CAISGGGAGVLEQYF	TGTGCCATCAGTGGAGGTGGAGCGGGAGTTCTCGAGCAGTACTTC
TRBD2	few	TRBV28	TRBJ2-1	CASSFPSLADTYNEQFF	TGTGCCAGCAGTTTCCCCTCTCTAGCGGATACCTACAATGAGCAGTTCTTC
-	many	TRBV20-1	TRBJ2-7	CSARDARGVYEQYF	TGCAGTGCTAGAGATGCGAGAGGCGTCTACGAGCAGTACTTC
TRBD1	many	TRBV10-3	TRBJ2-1	CAISDLLGTGSLSSYNEQFF	TGTGCCATCAGTGACTTATTGGGGACAGGGAGTTTGAGCTCCTACAATGAGCAGTTCTTC
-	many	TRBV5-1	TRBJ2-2	CASSLEGPNTGELFF	TGCGCCAGCAGCTTGGAAGGCCCGAACACCGGGGAGCTGTTTTTT
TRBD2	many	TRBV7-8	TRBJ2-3	CASSLWGLAGRTDTQYF	TGTGCCAGCAGCTTGTGGGGACTAGCGGGAAGGACAGATACGCAGTATTTT
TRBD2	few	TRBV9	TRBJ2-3	CASSPGEAGVGDTQYF	TGTGCCAGCAGCCCCGGGGAGGCGGGAGTCGGGGATACGCAGTATTTT
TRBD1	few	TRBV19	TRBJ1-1	CASRWDSLVTEAFF	TGTGCCAGTAGATGGGACAGTTTAGTAACTGAAGCTTTCTTT
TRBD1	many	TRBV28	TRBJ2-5	CASSDRTGRETQYF	TGTGCCAGCAGTGATCGGACAGGGAGGGAGACCCAGTACTTC
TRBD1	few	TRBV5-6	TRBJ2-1	CASNLRGFYNEQFF	TGTGCCAGCAATCTCAGGGGGTTCTACAATGAGCAGTTCTTC